This section outlines one T cell receptor beta chain sequence together with its context. Its matching antigen is unknown. The sample belongs to a study of cytomegalovirus exposure and HLA in healthy donors. At the level of the study: Clustering assigned about four fifths of the 350 to 400 genotyped donors to the Caucasian-associated ancestry cluster. Overall study findings and caveats: Previous analysis showed most TCR beta V segments were productive about 90% or about 30% of the time.

The germline V gene encodes CDR1 SNHLY and CDR2 FYNNEI. The CDR3 is 13 amino acids. The V gene end was trimmed by 6 bases and the J gene end by 8 bases; junction bases not matched to a gene: 9. The PCR made use of 60 Vbeta and 13 Jbeta primers. Profiling relied on immunoSEQ multiplex PCR, and the TCRdb table lists in-frame clones only, not all of them. This repertoire shows roughly 180,000 clones, approximately 80% found once; its top ten account for about 2%. Source material: PBMCs. This receptor was identified in a woman between 18 and 29 years old in good health and CMV-seropositive. V usage is TRBV2 and J usage is TRBJ1-2; 7 positions match TRBD1. The CDR3 region has the DNA TGTGCCAGCAGAGAGCACAGGGGCTGGGGCTACACCTTC. Protein product: CASREHRGWGYTF.